This paragraph covers one T cell receptor (beta chain) sequence. Clones were sequenced by immunoSEQ multiplex PCR, and TCRdb holds only the in-frame ones, with some missing. The data show 100,000 or so clones, approximately 95% seen once. The data originate from a study of OX40 agonist ivuxolimab in advanced cancers. The wider study: Patient treatment consisted of intravenous ivuxolimab administration every 2 weeks at 0.01 to 10 mg/kg.

The source of this sequence is an adult with an advanced solid tumor such as melanoma, head and neck, liver or kidney cancer. Specimen: CD4+ or CD8+ T cells sorted from blood, collected in a trial of the OX40 agonist ivuxolimab.

CDR3 in amino acids: CASSYLPLVGDTEAFF. The CDR3 nucleotides read TGTGCCAGCAGTTACCTCCCCCTTGTCGGGGACACTGAAGCTTTCTTT. The chain joins TRBV6-6 to TRBJ1-1; no reliable D call. The ends were cut back, 2 bases at V and 3 bases at J, with 16 bases in the middle. The germline CDR1 and CDR2 sequences are MNHNY and SVGAGI (reference sequence). This CDR3 is 16 amino acids long.